This T cell receptor beta chain was sequenced during a study of T cell responses to AZD1222 COVID-19 vaccine. As for this clone: Antigen specificity is unknown.

Findings and limits, study-wide: Along spike, vaccine-associated CD4 TCRs were found throughout, with dominance at 160-218 and 743-854. No repertoire was sampled before or during the peak T cell response, only after it.

The method was immunoSEQ multiplex PCR; TCRdb's version includes in-frame clones alone and lacks a portion of them. This sample has some 150,000 clones; over 80% occur once, and the top ten carry approximately 9.1%. Second-dose schedules of about 4 or about 12 weeks were combined. This clonotype originated in an adult who received the AZD1222 COVID-19 vaccine. Sequenced here: peripheral blood, sampled 28 days after the second AZD1222 dose.

The CDR3: CASSFMGNTGELFF. The CDR3 DNA is TGTGCCAGCAGCTTCATGGGCAACACCGGGGAGCTGTTTTTT. This sequence joins TRBV7-2 and TRBJ2-2; D gene ambiguous. The CDR3 consists of 14 residues. V gave up 3 bases and J gave up 2 bases, with 7 bases separating them. Germline assignment: CDR1 SGHTA and CDR2 FQGNSA.